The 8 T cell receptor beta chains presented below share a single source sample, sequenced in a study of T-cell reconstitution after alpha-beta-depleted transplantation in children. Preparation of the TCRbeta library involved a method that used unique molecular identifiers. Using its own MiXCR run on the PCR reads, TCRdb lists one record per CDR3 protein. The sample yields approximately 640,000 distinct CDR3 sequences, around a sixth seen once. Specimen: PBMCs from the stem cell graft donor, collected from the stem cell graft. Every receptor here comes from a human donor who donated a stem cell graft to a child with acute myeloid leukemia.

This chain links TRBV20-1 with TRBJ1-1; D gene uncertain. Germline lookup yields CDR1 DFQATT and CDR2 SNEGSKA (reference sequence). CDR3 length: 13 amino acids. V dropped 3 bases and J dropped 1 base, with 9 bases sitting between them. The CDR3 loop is CSARGWGNTEAFF. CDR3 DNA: TGCAGTGCTAGGGGGTGGGGGAACACTGAAGCTTTCTTT.

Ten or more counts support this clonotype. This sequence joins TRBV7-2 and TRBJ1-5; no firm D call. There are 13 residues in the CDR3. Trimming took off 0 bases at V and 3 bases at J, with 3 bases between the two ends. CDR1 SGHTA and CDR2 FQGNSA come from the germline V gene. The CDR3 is CASSLALNQPQHF. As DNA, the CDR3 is TGTGCCAGCAGCTTAGCGCTCAATCAGCCCCAGCATTTT.

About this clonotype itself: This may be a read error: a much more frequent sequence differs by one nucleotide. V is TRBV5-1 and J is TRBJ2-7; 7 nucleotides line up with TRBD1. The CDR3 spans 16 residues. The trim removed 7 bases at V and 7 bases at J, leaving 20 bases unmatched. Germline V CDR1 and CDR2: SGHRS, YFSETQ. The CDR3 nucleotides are TGCGCCAGCGGTCGGGACAGTCCATCGTTGGCCCGGGAGCAGTACTTC. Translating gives CASGRDSPSLAREQYF.

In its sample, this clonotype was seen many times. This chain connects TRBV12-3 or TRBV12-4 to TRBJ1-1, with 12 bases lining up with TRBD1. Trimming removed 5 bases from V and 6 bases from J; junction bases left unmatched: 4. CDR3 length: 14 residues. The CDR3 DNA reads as TGTGCCAGCAGTCCCGGGACAGGGGGCCCTGAAGCTTTCTTT. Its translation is CASSPGTGGPEAFF.

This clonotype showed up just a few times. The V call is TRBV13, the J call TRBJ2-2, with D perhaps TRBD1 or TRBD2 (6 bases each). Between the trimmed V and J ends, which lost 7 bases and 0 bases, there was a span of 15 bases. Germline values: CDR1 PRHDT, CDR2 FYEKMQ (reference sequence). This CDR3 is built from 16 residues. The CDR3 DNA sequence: TGTGCCAGCAACGAGGGGGGTCTAACGAACACCGGGGAGCTGTTTTTT. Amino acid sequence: CASNEGGLTNTGELFF.

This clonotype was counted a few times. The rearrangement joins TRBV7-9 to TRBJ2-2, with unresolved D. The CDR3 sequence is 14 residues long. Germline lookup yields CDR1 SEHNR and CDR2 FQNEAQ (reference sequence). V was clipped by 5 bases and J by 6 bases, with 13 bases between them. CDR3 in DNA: TGTGCCAGCAGCCTAATGGGTACGGCCGGGGAGCTGTTTTTT. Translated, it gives CASSLMGTAGELFF.

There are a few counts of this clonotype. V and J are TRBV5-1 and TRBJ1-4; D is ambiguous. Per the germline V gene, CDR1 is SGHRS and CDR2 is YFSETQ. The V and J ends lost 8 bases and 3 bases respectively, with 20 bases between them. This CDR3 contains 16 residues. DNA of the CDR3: TGCGCCAGTAATCCGGGATCCGACATGGCTAATGAAAAACTGTTTTTT. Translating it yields CASNPGSDMANEKLFF.

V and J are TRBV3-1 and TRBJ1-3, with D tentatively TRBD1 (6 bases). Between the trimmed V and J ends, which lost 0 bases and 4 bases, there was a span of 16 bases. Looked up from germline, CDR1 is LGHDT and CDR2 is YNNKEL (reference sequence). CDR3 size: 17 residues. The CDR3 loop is CASSQDRQVVFGNTIYF. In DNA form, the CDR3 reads TGTGCCAGCAGCCAAGATCGACAGGTTGTTTTCGGAAACACCATATATTTT. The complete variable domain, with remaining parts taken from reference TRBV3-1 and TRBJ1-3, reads DTAVSQTPKYLVTQMGNDKSIKCEQNLGHDTMYWYKQDSKKFLKIMFSYNNKELIINETVPNRFSPKSPDKAHLNLHINSLELGDSAVYFCASSQDRQVVFGNTIYFGEGSWLTVV.